This is a list of T cell receptor beta chains from one sample in a study of T cell responses to AZD1222 COVID-19 vaccine. TCRdb's copy holds only in-frame clones and misses some; the assay was immunoSEQ multiplex PCR. The sample lists roughly 95,000 clones; about 93% were seen once. The source material was peripheral blood, sampled 28 days after the second AZD1222 dose. The receptors stem from an adult who received the AZD1222 COVID-19 vaccine. The conserved cysteine and the conserved F or W are not part of the CDR3 here. The order of the fields is V gene, clone size, CDR3 protein. Clone size appears in some rows only: once, few, many, or a class for an expanded clone.

V gene: TRBV5-5
clone size: -
CDR3 protein: ASSLAGGPWETQY

V gene: TRBV29-1
clone size: -
CDR3 protein: SVEDGTYEQY

V gene: TRBV7-8
clone size: -
CDR3 protein: ASSPGQGNYGYT

V gene: TRBV19
clone size: -
CDR3 protein: ASSIGKFYGYT

V gene: TRBV12-3/TRBV12-4
clone size: -
CDR3 protein: ASSFQVNQPQH

V gene: TRBV28
clone size: few
CDR3 protein: ASSSQPRAYEQY

V gene: TRBV10-2
clone size: -
CDR3 protein: ASSKMNTEAF

V gene: TRBV5-8
clone size: -
CDR3 protein: ASSLGLYSYEQY

V gene: TRBV6-1
clone size: few
CDR3 protein: ASSELGLSGNTIY

V gene: TRBV18
clone size: -
CDR3 protein: ASVGTGGINTEAF

V gene: TRBV11-1
clone size: -
CDR3 protein: ASSGEVSTEAF

V gene: TRBV5-4
clone size: once
CDR3 protein: ASSLGGRAAGYT

V gene: TRBV6-2/TRBV6-3
clone size: -
CDR3 protein: ASSYSPGTGAYNSPLH

V gene: TRBV18
clone size: -
CDR3 protein: ASSPAGAGGGTDTQY

V gene: TRBV27
clone size: -
CDR3 protein: ASSLSGVANEKLF

V gene: TRBV28
clone size: -
CDR3 protein: ASSLQVSGNTIY

V gene: TRBV9
clone size: -
CDR3 protein: ASSQRGAGTGELF

V gene: TRBV19
clone size: -
CDR3 protein: ASGQGMNTEAF

V gene: TRBV5-4
clone size: -
CDR3 protein: AFSGGNSYEQY

V gene: TRBV9
clone size: -
CDR3 protein: ASSVKPGQHSYNEQF

V gene: TRBV4-3
clone size: -
CDR3 protein: ASSQVGGQGARGYT

V gene: TRBV2
clone size: -
CDR3 protein: ASMEGAGETQY

V gene: TRBV6-2/TRBV6-3
clone size: -
CDR3 protein: ASSWTGRNSPLH

V gene: TRBV6-6
clone size: -
CDR3 protein: ASSYRRGEAF

V gene: TRBV2
clone size: -
CDR3 protein: ASSELSGSYEKLF

V gene: TRBV19
clone size: -
CDR3 protein: ASHISAGTGELF

V gene: TRBV7-3
clone size: -
CDR3 protein: ASSVEGLREQY

V gene: TRBV12-3/TRBV12-4
clone size: -
CDR3 protein: ASSPDRVYGYT

V gene: TRBV5-1
clone size: few
CDR3 protein: ASSPTGFGETQY

V gene: TRBV7-2
clone size: -
CDR3 protein: ASSPFTGFDEQY

V gene: TRBV5-4
clone size: -
CDR3 protein: ASWGGARTNTEAF

V gene: TRBV6-5
clone size: -
CDR3 protein: ASQTVPGPYEQY

V gene: TRBV6-1
clone size: -
CDR3 protein: ASSEVANTEAF

V gene: TRBV7-8
clone size: few
CDR3 protein: ASSLSDEQF

V gene: TRBV6-5
clone size: few
CDR3 protein: ASREGKGANYGYT

V gene: TRBV5-1
clone size: -
CDR3 protein: ASSPDGDEKLF

V gene: TRBV24-1
clone size: -
CDR3 protein: ATSDLDLPHGYT

V gene: TRBV29-1
clone size: -
CDR3 protein: SVVVGHGYT

V gene: TRBV3-1/TRBV3-2
clone size: -
CDR3 protein: ASSQDPTNGEAF

V gene: TRBV6-5
clone size: -
CDR3 protein: ASSFDRGGQETQY

V gene: TRBV6-1
clone size: once
CDR3 protein: ASSESRGALYNEQF

V gene: TRBV20-1
clone size: few
CDR3 protein: SASQREKLF